The sequence of this T cell receptor (beta chain) was determined in a study of cytomegalovirus exposure and HLA in healthy donors. Study-level points and caveats: V- and J-gene trimming in TCR beta was tied to a missense DCLRE1C variant by an analysis performed later. A later analysis found common viral pathogens apparently linked to several of the most significant clusters.

V shed 0 bases and J shed 1 base, with 10 bases lying between them. The CDR3 loop spans 16 amino acids. The germline V gene encodes CDR1 SGDLS and CDR2 YYNGEE. In regard to this clone: As yet, its antigen is unknown.

13 Jbeta primers and 60 Vbeta primers were used for the PCR. Clones were sequenced by immunoSEQ multiplex PCR, and TCRdb holds only the in-frame ones, with some missing. The sample has 200,000 to 250,000 clones, about three quarters seen once. The rearrangement joins TRBV9 to TRBJ1-4; a weak D match, TRBD1 (5 bases). The TCR originated in a woman between 55 and 75 years old in good health and CMV-seropositive. Sequenced material: PBMCs. The CDR3 is CASSVGGRVTNEKLFF. The CDR3 nucleotides are TGTGCCAGCAGCGTAGGAGGCAGGGTAACTAATGAAAAACTGTTTTTT.